The clone carrying this T cell receptor beta chain was seen a handful of times. Its specificity is unknown. The TCR beta cDNA libraries contained unique molecular identifiers. Via MiXCR, TCRdb re-called the PCR reads, giving one row per CDR3 protein. The data contain under 200,000 distinct CDR3 sequences, 30% to 45% of them singletons. This CDR3 spans 18 amino acids. V lost 4 bases, J lost 2 bases, and 21 bases lay in between. CDR1 and CDR2 from the germline V gene are KGHDR and SFDVKD. The data stem from a study of post-analysis software for immune sequencing data. Study at large: The disease courses spanned relapsing-remitting, secondary progressive and progressive-relapsing forms of multiple sclerosis. The study, taken as a whole, reports: F measure clustering grouped samples strongly by preparation batch.

The receptor was derived from a girl aged 10-17 years with multiple sclerosis. The chain carries TRBV24-1 and TRBJ2-3; TRBD1 might be the D (5 bases). The sample in question was blood, obtained after autologous hematopoietic stem cell transplantation. The DNA of the CDR3 is TGTGCCACCAGTGACAAGGAAGGGGTCGTTCGGCCCACAGATACGCAGTATTTT. It translates to CATSDKEGVVRPTDTQYF.